This T cell receptor (beta chain) was identified in a study of PD-1 blockade in classical Hodgkin lymphoma. V gave up 1 base and J gave up 7 bases, with 8 bases separating them. Looked up from germline, CDR1 is SGHDT and CDR2 is YYEEEE. The CDR3 consists of 12 residues. Overall study findings and caveats: Complete responders showed a baseline diversity that resembled the diversity of newly diagnosed patients. Nivolumab initiated under 1 year post-ASCT led to patient exclusion. In CD4+ cells, TCR diversity went up significantly by C4D1, but in CD8+ cells it did not.

Noted time point: cycle 4 day 1 (C4D1), after more than five weeks of nivolumab. Brentuximab vedotin exposure varied among the patients, all of whom had relapsed after autologous stem cell transplantation. By magnetic negative selection, CD8+ T cells were isolated from the thawed PBMCs. The protocol was immunoSEQ multiplex PCR, while the TCRdb copy is restricted to in-frame clones and leaves out a portion. The table includes several thousand clones, almost 75% detected once. For this clone: Its specificity is unknown.

This chain joins TRBV5-6 and TRBJ1-2, with D hard to call. The clonotype comes from a human donor with classical Hodgkin lymphoma. The starting material was CD8+ T cells from blood, obtained before the fourth cycle of nivolumab. CDR3 bases: TGTGCCAGCAGCTTGTGGGTTAGTGGCTACACCTTC. Translating gives CASSLWVSGYTF.